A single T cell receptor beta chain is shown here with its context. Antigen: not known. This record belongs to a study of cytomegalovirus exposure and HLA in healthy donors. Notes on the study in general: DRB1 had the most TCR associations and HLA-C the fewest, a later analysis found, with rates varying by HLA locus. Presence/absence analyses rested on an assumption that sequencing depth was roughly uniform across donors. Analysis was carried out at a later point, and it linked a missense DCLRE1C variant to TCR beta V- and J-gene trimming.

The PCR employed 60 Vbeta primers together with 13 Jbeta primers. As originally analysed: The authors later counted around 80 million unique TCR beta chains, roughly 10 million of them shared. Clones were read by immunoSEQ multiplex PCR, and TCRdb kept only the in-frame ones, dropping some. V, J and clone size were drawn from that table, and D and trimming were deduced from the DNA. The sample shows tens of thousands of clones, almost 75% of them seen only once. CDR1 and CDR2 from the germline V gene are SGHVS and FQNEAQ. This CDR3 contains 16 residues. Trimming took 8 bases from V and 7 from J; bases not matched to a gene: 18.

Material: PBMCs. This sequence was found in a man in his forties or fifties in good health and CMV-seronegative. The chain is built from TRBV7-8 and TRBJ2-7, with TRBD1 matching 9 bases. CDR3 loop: CASSPRRQGGTEEQYF. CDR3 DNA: TGTGCCAGCTCCCCCAGACGACAGGGGGGTACGGAGGAGCAGTACTTC.